This T cell receptor beta chain was found in a study of cytomegalovirus exposure and HLA in healthy donors. Across the study: Most donors, less than 85% of 398 genotyped, fell in the Caucasian-associated ancestry cluster.

This clone occurred once. The antigen is unknown. PCR was performed using 60 Vbeta and 13 Jbeta primers. The repertoire was sequenced with immunoSEQ multiplex PCR; TCRdb's copy has only in-frame clones and lacks some. This sample has about 160,000 clones, with roughly four fifths found just once. Germline CDR1 is MNHEY and CDR2 is SVGAGI. CDR3 size: 12 residues. The germline V and J ends were trimmed by 6 bases and 2 bases, with 8 bases remaining between them. Overall study results and limits: Presence/absence analyses rested on an assumption that sequencing depth was roughly uniform across donors. Previously analyzed data showed that most TCR beta V segments were productive at a frequency of about 87% or about 30%.

The TCR was taken from a woman aged 45-65 years in good health and CMV-seropositive. V usage is TRBV6-5 and J usage is TRBJ2-7; D is unresolved. Source material: PBMCs. The CDR3 DNA reads TGTGCCAGCAGGGCTTACACCTACGAGCAGTACTTC. Residues: CASRAYTYEQYF.